A single sample gave rise to the 16 T cell receptor beta chains below, sequenced in a study of cytomegalovirus exposure and HLA in healthy donors. The method was immunoSEQ multiplex PCR; TCRdb's version includes in-frame clones alone and lacks a portion of them. The data show 90,000 to 110,000 clones, around nine tenths seen once. Sequenced material: PBMCs. The receptors stem from a woman younger than 35 in good health and CMV-seronegative.

There are a few counts of this clone. The chain carries TRBV5-1 and TRBJ1-2, with 9 bases lining up with TRBD1. CDR3 length equals 18 residues. J gave up 2 bases and V 0 bases, and 11 bases lay outside the gene matches. In germline, CDR1 is SGHRS, CDR2 YFSETQ. CDR3 sequence reads: CASSLEPGQGPQNYGYTF. The CDR3 DNA is TGCGCCAGCAGCTTGGAACCGGGACAGGGTCCCCAGAACTATGGCTACACCTTC.

The J gene is TRBJ2-7, the V gene TRBV7-3; 8 bases line up with TRBD2. The CDR3 covers 16 residues. Germline values: CDR1 SGHTA, CDR2 FQGTGA. V was clipped by 1 base and J by 2 bases; unmatched bases: 7. The CDR3 reads CASSLNSGLVPYEQYF. The CDR3 DNA sequence: TGTGCCAGCAGCTTAAACTCGGGACTAGTCCCCTACGAGCAGTACTTC. Complete variable domain (other parts from reference TRBV7-3 and TRBJ2-7): GAGVSQTPSNKVTEKGKYVELRCDPISGHTALYWYRQSLGQGPEFLIYFQGTGAADDSGLPNDRFFAVRPEGSVSTLKIQRTERGDSAVYLCASSLNSGLVPYEQYFGPGTRLTVT.

With regard to this clone: At the DNA level, this CDR3 is encoded by other sequences in the same sample as well. The genes are TRBV7-2 and TRBJ2-7; TRBD2 matches 7 bases. Germline CDR1 and CDR2: SGHTA and FQGNSA. CDR3 length: 15 amino acids. V shed 1 base, J shed 4 bases, and the junction held 7 bases outside the gene matches. The CDR3 reads CASSLGGGRSYEQYF. The CDR3 DNA follows: TGTGCCAGCAGCTTAGGTGGCGGGAGATCGTACGAGCAGTACTTC.

This clone was found a few times. The chain joins TRBV10-1 to TRBJ1-5; 7 bases line up with TRBD1. This CDR3 has 14 residues. The junction had 5 bases not matched to a gene; V was cut back by 6 bases and J by 3 bases. Germline loops: CDR1 WNHNN, CDR2 SYGVQD (reference sequence). Here the CDR3 reads CASRRDSPNQPQHF. DNA of the CDR3: TGCGCCAGCAGGAGGGACAGCCCCAATCAGCCCCAGCATTTT.

V usage is TRBV11-3 and J usage is TRBJ2-5; 8 nucleotides match TRBD2. CDR3 length: 15 amino acids. The germline gives CDR1 SGHNT, CDR2 YENEEA. V shed 1 base and J 5 bases; nucleotides not matched to a gene: 6. The DNA of the CDR3 is TGTGCCAGCAGCTTAGGTCGAGCGGGAGTTGAGACCCAGTACTTC. Translated: CASSLGRAGVETQYF.

The rearrangement links TRBV30 to TRBJ2-7; D is ambiguous. Germline CDR1 GTSNPN, CDR2 SVGIG (reference sequence). CDR3 length equals 13 residues. With 0 bases removed from V and 2 bases from J, the gap between germline ends came to 8 bases. The CDR3 DNA reads as TGTGCCTGGAGTGTATCCGGTGCCTACGAGCAGTACTTC. Its translation is CAWSVSGAYEQYF.

The CDR3 DNA reads as TGTGCCAGCAGCCCCTCTAGACCGAACAATGAGCAGTTCTTC. Protein sequence: CASSPSRPNNEQFF. The J gene is TRBJ2-1, the V gene TRBV7-2; D call uncertain. The V gene's germline CDR1 is SGHTA and CDR2 FQGNSA. V lost 5 bases, J lost 5 bases, and 13 bases lay in between. There are 14 residues in the CDR3.

V gene TRBV2 combines with J gene TRBJ2-2; D is possibly TRBD2 (5 bases). The CDR3 loop spans 16 amino acids. The V gene's germline CDR1 is SNHLY and CDR2 FYNNEI. Trimming pared 5 bases from V and 1 base from J, leaving 14 bases between. The CDR3, as DNA: TGTGCCAGCAGTAAGGACTCCCCCCGGAACACCGGGGAGCTGTTTTTT. Its translation: CASSKDSPRNTGELFF.

This chain joins TRBV5-1 and TRBJ2-7; 8 bases are shared with TRBD2. There are 16 residues in the CDR3. Germline values: CDR1 SGHRS, CDR2 YFSETQ. V was pared by 4 bases and J by 5 bases, with 14 bases of the junction left unmatched. CDR3 coding DNA: TGCGCCAGCAGCCCGGGAGGGACTACACCTAGTCACGAGCAGTACTTC. As protein: CASSPGGTTPSHEQYF.

The genes are TRBV18 and TRBJ1-2, with 8 nucleotides matching TRBD1. This CDR3 contains 14 residues. The germline gives CDR1 KGHSH, CDR2 LQKENI. The V gene end was trimmed by 3 bases and the J gene end by 4 bases; junction bases not matched to a gene: 4. This CDR3 is CASSPGRGPYGYTF. In nucleotides, the CDR3 is TGTGCCAGCTCACCGGGCAGGGGGCCCTATGGCTACACCTTC. Variable domain in full (rest from reference TRBV18 and TRBJ1-2): NAGVMQNPRHLVRRRGQEARLRCSPMKGHSHVYWYRQLPEEGLKFMVYLQKENIIDESGMPKERFSAEFPKEGPSILRIQQVVRGDSAAYFCASSPGRGPYGYTFGSGTRLTVV.

V and J are TRBV28 and TRBJ1-2; D not certain. V was cut by 5 bases and J by 8 bases, with 9 bases left in between. The CDR3 runs 11 residues. Per germline, CDR1 MDHEN and CDR2 SYDVKM. The CDR3 protein is CASSKTGGYTF. The CDR3 coding sequence is TGTGCCAGCAGTAAAACGGGAGGCTACACCTTC.

This rearrangement joins TRBV4-1 to TRBJ2-7, with 14 nucleotides matching TRBD2. The V gene's germline CDR1 is MGHRA and CDR2 YSYEKL. This CDR3 comprises 17 residues. J was trimmed by 2 bases and V by 8 bases; bases with no gene match: 11. CDR3 sequence: CASETGTSGSGPYEQYF. The CDR3 bases are TGCGCCAGCGAAACCGGGACTAGCGGGAGTGGCCCCTACGAGCAGTACTTC.

This chain joins TRBV18 and TRBJ2-1; 7 bases fit TRBD2. CDR1 is KGHSH and CDR2 is LQKENI in the germline V gene. Losses at the gene ends were 6 bases for V and 0 bases for J; bases not matched to a gene: 5. The CDR3 runs to 15 residues. CDR3 sequence (DNA): TGTGCCAGCTCGCCCTCTAGCGGCTCCTACAATGAGCAGTTCTTC. Its protein is CASSPSSGSYNEQFF.

This clone was seen only a few times. The chain uses TRBV5-6 and TRBJ2-2; D possibly corresponds to TRBD1 (6 bases). This CDR3 is built from 16 residues. Per the germline V gene, CDR1 is SGHDT and CDR2 is YYEEEE. V was shortened by 4 bases and J by 0 bases, with 13 bases between the two germline ends. The CDR3 region has the DNA TGTGCCAGCAGCACCTTTCGGACAGCGAACACCGGGGAGCTGTTTTTT. It codes for CASSTFRTANTGELFF.

The CDR3 protein is CASSLGLVDYEQYF. CDR3 coding DNA: TGTGCCAGCAGCTTGGGGTTGGTAGATTACGAGCAGTACTTC. The chain links TRBV5-4 to TRBJ2-7; D call uncertain. The CDR3 is made up of 14 amino acids. Germline CDR1 and CDR2: SGHNT and YYREEE (reference sequence). V lost 0 bases, J lost 4 bases, and 11 bases lay in between.

The genes are TRBV19 and TRBJ2-1; a possible D gene is TRBD2 (6 bases). The CDR3 runs 13 residues. Per the germline V gene, CDR1 is LNHDA and CDR2 is SQIVND (reference sequence). V shed 3 bases and J shed 9 bases, with 12 bases lying between them. The CDR3 nucleotides are TGTGCCAGTAGTATCCGGGACTCAAGTGAGCAGTTCTTC. This codes for CASSIRDSSEQFF.